Following are 16 T cell receptor beta chains from one sample sequenced in a study of T-cell reconstitution after alpha-beta-depleted transplantation in children. Preparation of the TCRbeta library involved a method that used unique molecular identifiers. TCRdb passed the PCR reads through MiXCR, listing each CDR3 protein once. The profile covers 250,000 to 300,000 distinct CDR3 sequences, with 10% appearing a single time and around 7.6% taken by the ten largest. This sample comprised PBMCs, obtained before TCRalphabeta/CD19-depleted stem cell transplant. All receptors derive from a boy under three years old with acute myeloid leukemia, due to receive a stem cell transplant.

The V and J genes are TRBV4-1 and TRBJ2-6; 10 positions match TRBD1. Trimming at V came to 3 bases and at J to 0 bases, leaving 14 bases not matched to a gene. CDR1 MGHRA and CDR2 YSYEKL come from the germline V gene. This CDR3 has 21 amino acids. DNA of the CDR3: TGCGCCAGCAGCCACGTTAGGGGACAGGGGTTGATCAGCTCTGGGGCCAACGTCCTGACTTTC. Amino acids: CASSHVRGQGLISSGANVLTF.

Worth noting for this clonotype: Being one base from a much bigger clone, this may be a read error. The chain has TRBV28 and TRBJ1-2, with 7 nucleotides matching TRBD1. The CDR3 runs 13 residues. Trimming cost V 4 bases and J 8 bases; bases outside gene matches: 7. Germline V gene lookup returns CDR1 MDHEN and CDR2 SYDVKM. CDR3 protein: CASSSRRGGGYTF. In DNA form, the CDR3 reads TGTGCCAGCAGTTCCCGGAGAGGGGGCGGCTACACCTTC.

This chain links TRBV5-5 with TRBJ1-4, with 8 positions matching TRBD1. Per germline, CDR1 SGHKS and CDR2 YYEKEE (reference sequence). J was trimmed by 7 bases and V by 5 bases; bases with no gene match: 13. This CDR3 comprises 16 residues. CDR3 region: CASRDDQTGVVEKLFF. The CDR3 coding sequence is TGTGCCAGCAGGGACGACCAGACAGGGGTTGTTGAAAAACTGTTTTTT. The variable domain in full, with the rest retrieved from reference TRBV5-5 and TRBJ1-4, is DAGVTQSPTHLIKTRGQQVTLRCSPISGHKSVSWYQQVLGQGPQFIFQYYEKEERGRGNFPDRFSARQFPNYSSELNVNALLLGDSALYLCASRDDQTGVVEKLFFGSGTQLSVL.

The V gene is TRBV7-2, the J gene TRBJ2-3; no reliable D call. The CDR3 length is 16 residues. Germline CDR1 and CDR2: SGHTA and FQGNSA. Trimming stripped 1 base from V and 3 bases from J, with 14 bases between. The CDR3 nucleotides read TGTGCCAGCAGCTTAGGTCTGAATGTTGGTACAGATACGCAGTATTTT. Amino acid sequence: CASSLGLNVGTDTQYF.

This clonotype appeared many times. The chain employs TRBV5-1 and TRBJ2-5, with 9 bases lining up with TRBD1. This CDR3 is built from 16 residues. In germline, CDR1 is SGHRS, CDR2 YFSETQ. V lost 3 bases, J lost 2 bases, and 8 bases stayed unmatched. The CDR3 spells CASSSTGTGKQETQYF. The CDR3 DNA sequence: TGCGCCAGCAGCTCTACCGGGACAGGGAAACAAGAGACCCAGTACTTC.

This clonotype has a count of ten or more. This chain connects TRBV13 to TRBJ2-7; TRBD2 matches at 8 bases. J was trimmed by 2 bases and V by 7 bases; bases with no gene match: 7. CDR3 length: 14 amino acids. Germline V lookup: CDR1 PRHDT, CDR2 FYEKMQ (reference sequence). The CDR3 sequence is CASNIGRAAYEQYF. The CDR3 nucleotides read TGTGCCAGCAATATCGGGAGGGCTGCCTACGAGCAGTACTTC.

This chain uses TRBV7-9 with TRBJ2-3, with 7 bases matching TRBD2. Germline CDR1 and CDR2: SEHNR and FQNEAQ (reference sequence). The CDR3 covers 15 residues. V trimming: 4 bases; J trimming: 0 bases; junction bases outside the gene matches: 4. CDR3 coding DNA: TGTGCCAGCAGCTGGGCTAGCGGTAGCACAGATACGCAGTATTTT. Its translation: CASSWASGSTDTQYF. Filled out from reference TRBV7-9 and TRBJ2-3, the complete variable domain reads DTGVSQNPRHKITKRGQNVTFRCDPISEHNRLYWYRQTLGQGPEFLTYFQNEAQLEKSRLLSDRFSAERPKGSFSTLEIQRTEQGDSAMYLCASSWASGSTDTQYFGPGTRLTVL.

This clonotype was recorded a few times. The junction shows a germline mismatch at one end, possibly a read error. The chain has TRBV7-8 and TRBJ2-3, with D uncertain. The CDR3 extends over 16 amino acids. CDR1 and CDR2 from the germline V gene are SGHVS and FQNEAQ. CDR3 DNA sequence: TGTGCCAGCAGCCGGACGTTTGGCGGCCGCACGGATACGCAGTATTTT. Its translation: CASSRTFGGRTDTQYF.

This clonotype was picked up many times. At one end, the junction sequence differs from germline, possibly due to a read error. J is TRBJ2-5 and V is TRBV6-5, with 12 bases fitting TRBD2. Germline loops: CDR1 MNHEY, CDR2 SVGAGI. This CDR3 has 17 residues. The CDR3 loop reads CASSYPWTSGAQETQYF. CDR3 DNA: TGTGCTAGCAGTTACCCTTGGACTAGCGGGGCCCAAGAGACCCAGTACTTC.

In regard to this clonotype: The junction differs from germline at one of its ends, possibly a read error. The chain combines TRBV13 with TRBJ2-2, with a possible D match to TRBD2 (6 bases). Germline CDR1 is PRHDT and CDR2 is FYEKMQ (reference sequence). This CDR3 has 16 amino acids. CDR3 sequence reads: CASSLVREWNAGELFF. CDR3 in DNA: TGTGCCAGCAGCTTAGTCCGGGAGTGGAACGCCGGGGAGCTGTTTTTT.

The chain is built from TRBV24-1 and TRBJ2-1; unclear D gene. The CDR3 loop spans 14 amino acids. The germline V and J ends were trimmed by 4 bases and 6 bases, with 12 bases remaining between them. Germline CDR1 reads KGHDR; CDR2 reads SFDVKD. CDR3 sequence reads: CATSDPKPGNEQFF. The CDR3 region has the DNA TGTGCCACCAGTGACCCGAAGCCCGGCAATGAGCAGTTCTTC.

The J gene is TRBJ2-7, the V gene TRBV9; 9 bases are a match to TRBD1. Germline V gene lookup returns CDR1 SGDLS and CDR2 YYNGEE. The CDR3 is 14 amino acids. The V gene end was trimmed by 2 bases and the J gene end by 7 bases; junction bases not matched to a gene: 7. The CDR3 protein is CASSVDRGGREQYF. The CDR3 bases are TGTGCCAGCAGCGTGGACAGGGGCGGGCGGGAGCAGTACTTC. Combining the CDR3 with reference TRBV9 and TRBJ2-7 gives the whole variable domain DSGVTQTPKHLITATGQRVTLRCSPRSGDLSVYWYQQSLDQGLQFLIQYYNGEERAKGNILERFSAQQFPDLHSELNLSSLELGDSALYFCASSVDRGGREQYFGPGTRLTVT.

As for this clonotype: With a much larger clone just one base away, this may be a read error. The chain couples TRBV3-1 to TRBJ2-5; D gene ambiguous. The CDR3 contains 14 residues. Germline V lookup: CDR1 LGHDT, CDR2 YNNKEL (reference sequence). V dropped 4 bases and J dropped 5 bases, with 14 bases sitting between them. The CDR3 loop is CASSPASALETQYF. DNA of the CDR3: TGTGCCAGCAGCCCGGCCAGTGCCTTGGAGACCCAGTACTTC.

This clonotype was counted ten times or more. This rearrangement joins TRBV27 to TRBJ2-7; 8 nucleotides match TRBD1. Trimming took 6 bases from V and 2 from J; bases not matched to a gene: 12. This CDR3 is 16 amino acids long. The germline CDR1 and CDR2 sequences are MNHEY and SMNVEV (reference sequence). The CDR3 is CASSPNLLQGAYEQYF. CDR3 coding DNA: TGTGCCAGCAGCCCCAACCTCTTACAGGGGGCCTACGAGCAGTACTTC.

Many counts were recorded for this clonotype. This chain links TRBV12-3 or TRBV12-4 with TRBJ2-1, with 10 bases fitting TRBD2. V shed 7 bases, J shed 7 bases, and the junction held 10 bases outside the gene matches. This CDR3 is 15 amino acids long. This CDR3 is CASNRAGGPLNEQFF. The DNA for the CDR3 is TGTGCCAGCAACAGAGCGGGGGGGCCTCTGAATGAGCAGTTCTTC.

This clonotype was seen ten or more times. The chain is built from TRBV12-5 and TRBJ1-3, with D unresolved. CDR1 LGHNT and CDR2 FRNRAP come from the germline V gene. The CDR3 loop spans 13 amino acids. Deletions cut 6 bases from V and 0 bases from J, with 6 bases between. The CDR3 DNA is TGTGCTAGTGGACCCCTCTCTGGAAACACCATATATTTT. Translating it yields CASGPLSGNTIYF.